This is a list of T cell receptor beta chains from one sample in a study of T cell repertoires in cytomegalovirus infection. Antigens for these TCRs are unknown. TCRdb called the reads again in MiXCR, with one record for every CDR3 protein. The sample carries about 700,000 distinct CDR3 sequences, approximately 33% recorded once. This material consisted of cultured PBMCs, taken from culture after CMV antigen stimulation. The receptors were sampled from a human donor in good health (CMV status not recorded). Some clones in this sample may be carry-over from other donors' samples. Both conserved end residues are part of each CDR3.

cdr3_length: 16; j_call: TRBJ2-1; v_call: TRBV12-5; cdr3_aa: CASGATIAGFNNEQFF
cdr3_length: 15; j_call: TRBJ1-3; v_call: TRBV5-5; cdr3_aa: CASSLLGVSGNTIYF
cdr3_length: 14; j_call: TRBJ2-5; v_call: TRBV6-8; cdr3_aa: CASSLNTGGETQYF
cdr3_length: 17; j_call: TRBJ1-5; v_call: TRBV4-1; cdr3_aa: CASSQGPPRTRNQPQHF
cdr3_length: 15; j_call: TRBJ2-1; v_call: TRBV6-2/TRBV6-3; cdr3_aa: CASSYSRPGYNEQFF
cdr3_length: 16; j_call: TRBJ1-1; v_call: TRBV12-3/TRBV12-4; cdr3_aa: CASSSYFVPGGSEAFF
cdr3_length: 16; j_call: TRBJ2-2; v_call: TRBV20-1; cdr3_aa: CSARPSGVVNTGELFF
cdr3_length: 20; j_call: TRBJ1-6; v_call: TRBV7-4; cdr3_aa: CASSFRQAGGEMAYNSPLHF
cdr3_length: 16; j_call: TRBJ2-5; v_call: TRBV15; cdr3_aa: CATSRGSGVRLGTQYF
cdr3_length: 13; j_call: TRBJ1-1; v_call: TRBV20-1; cdr3_aa: CSARSTGWAEAFF
cdr3_length: 15; j_call: TRBJ2-1; v_call: TRBV12-3/TRBV12-4; cdr3_aa: CASRISGRNYNEQFF
cdr3_length: 14; j_call: TRBJ2-1; v_call: TRBV12-3/TRBV12-4; cdr3_aa: CASSPRASYNEQFF
cdr3_length: 15; j_call: TRBJ1-4; v_call: TRBV7-2; cdr3_aa: CASSSAGTGEEKLFF
cdr3_length: 14; j_call: TRBJ1-1; v_call: TRBV7-6; cdr3_aa: CASSLWRVNTEAFF
cdr3_length: 17; j_call: TRBJ1-4; v_call: TRBV18; cdr3_aa: CASSPLGSRARGEKLFF
cdr3_length: 14; j_call: TRBJ1-4; v_call: TRBV10-3; cdr3_aa: CAIRGTGDGEKLFF
cdr3_length: 13; j_call: TRBJ2-1; v_call: TRBV7-2; cdr3_aa: CASRQGPVNEQFF